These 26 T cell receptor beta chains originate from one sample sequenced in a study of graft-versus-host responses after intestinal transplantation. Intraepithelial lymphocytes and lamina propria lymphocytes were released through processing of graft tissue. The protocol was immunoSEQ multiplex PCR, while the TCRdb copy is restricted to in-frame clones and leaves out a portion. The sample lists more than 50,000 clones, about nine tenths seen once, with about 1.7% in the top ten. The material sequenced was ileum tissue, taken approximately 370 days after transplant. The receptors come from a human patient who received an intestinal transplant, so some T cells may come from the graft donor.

The CDR3 DNA reads as TGCGCCAGCAGCCACGGGGGGGAAAGGGCCGAGCAGTACTTC. It yields the protein CASSHGGERAEQYF. The J gene is TRBJ2-7, the V gene TRBV5-1; 8 positions match TRBD2. The CDR3 contains 14 residues. Looked up from germline, CDR1 is SGHRS and CDR2 is YFSETQ. After removal of 4 bases from V and 6 bases from J, the junction contained 9 bases not matched to a gene.

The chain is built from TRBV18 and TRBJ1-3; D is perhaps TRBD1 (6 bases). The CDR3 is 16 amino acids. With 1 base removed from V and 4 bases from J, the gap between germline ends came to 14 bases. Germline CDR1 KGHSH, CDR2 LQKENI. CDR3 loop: CASSPQQGGSGNTIYF. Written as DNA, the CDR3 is TGTGCCAGCTCACCACAACAGGGAGGATCAGGAAACACCATATATTTT.

CDR3 residues: CASSFSITDTQYF. The CDR3 coding sequence is TGCGCCAGCAGCTTTAGTATCACAGATACGCAGTATTTT. The chain has TRBV5-1 and TRBJ2-3; D gene uncertain. Trimming stripped 2 bases from V and 2 bases from J, with 6 bases between. The CDR3 covers 13 residues. Germline V gene data show CDR1 as SGHRS and CDR2 as YFSETQ.

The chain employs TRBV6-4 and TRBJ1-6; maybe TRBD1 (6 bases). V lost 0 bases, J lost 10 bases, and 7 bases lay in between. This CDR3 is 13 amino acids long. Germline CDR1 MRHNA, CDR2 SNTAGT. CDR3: CASSDSGGSPLHF. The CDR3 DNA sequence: TGTGCCAGCAGTGACTCTGGGGGCTCACCCCTCCACTTT.

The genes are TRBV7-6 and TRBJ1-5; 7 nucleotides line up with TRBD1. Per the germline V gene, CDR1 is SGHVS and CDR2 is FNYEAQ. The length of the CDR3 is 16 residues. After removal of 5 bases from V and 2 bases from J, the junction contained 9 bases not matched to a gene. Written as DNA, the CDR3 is TGTGCCAGCAGCCCGACAGGGTCTCAAGGCAATCAGCCCCAGCATTTT. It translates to CASSPTGSQGNQPQHF.

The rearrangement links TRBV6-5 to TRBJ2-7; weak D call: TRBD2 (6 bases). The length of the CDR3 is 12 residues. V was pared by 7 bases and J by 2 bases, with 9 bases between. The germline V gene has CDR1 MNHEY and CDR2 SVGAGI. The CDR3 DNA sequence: TGTGCCAGCATGGGGGAGGCCTACGAGCAGTACTTC. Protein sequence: CASMGEAYEQYF.

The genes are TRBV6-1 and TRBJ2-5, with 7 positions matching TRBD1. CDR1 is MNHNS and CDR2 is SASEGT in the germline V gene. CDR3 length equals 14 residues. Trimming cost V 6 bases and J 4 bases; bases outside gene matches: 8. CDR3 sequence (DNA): TGTGCCAGCAGCCGAGACAGGGTCGCAGAGACCCAGTACTTC. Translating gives CASSRDRVAETQYF.

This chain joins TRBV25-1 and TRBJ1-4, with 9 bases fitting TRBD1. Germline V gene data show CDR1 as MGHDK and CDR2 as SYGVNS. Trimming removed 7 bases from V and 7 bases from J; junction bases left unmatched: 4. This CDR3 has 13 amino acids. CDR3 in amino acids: CASKGQGLEKLFF. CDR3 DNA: TGTGCCAGCAAGGGACAGGGCCTTGAAAAACTGTTTTTT.

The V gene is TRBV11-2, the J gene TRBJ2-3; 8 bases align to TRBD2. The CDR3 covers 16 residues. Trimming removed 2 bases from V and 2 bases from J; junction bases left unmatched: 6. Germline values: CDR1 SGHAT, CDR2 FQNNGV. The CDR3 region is CASSLMRGVLTDTQYF. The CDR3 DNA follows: TGTGCCAGCAGCTTAATGCGGGGGGTACTCACAGATACGCAGTATTTT.

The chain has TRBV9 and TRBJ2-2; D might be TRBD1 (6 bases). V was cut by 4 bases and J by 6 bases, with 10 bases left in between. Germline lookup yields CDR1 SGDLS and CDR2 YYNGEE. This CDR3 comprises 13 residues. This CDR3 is CASSMGTPGELFF. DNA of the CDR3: TGTGCCAGCAGCATGGGGACACCCGGGGAGCTGTTTTTT.

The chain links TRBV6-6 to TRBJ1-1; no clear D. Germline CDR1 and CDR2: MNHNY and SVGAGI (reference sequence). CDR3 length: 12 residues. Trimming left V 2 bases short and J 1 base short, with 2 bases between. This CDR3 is CASSYKNTEAFF. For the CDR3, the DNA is TGTGCCAGCAGTTACAAGAACACTGAAGCTTTCTTT.

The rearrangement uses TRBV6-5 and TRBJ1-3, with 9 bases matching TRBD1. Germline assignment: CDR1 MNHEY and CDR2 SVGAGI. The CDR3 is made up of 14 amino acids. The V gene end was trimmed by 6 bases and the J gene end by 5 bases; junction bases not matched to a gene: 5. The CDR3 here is CASSFGQGRNTIYF. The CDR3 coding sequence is TGTGCCAGCAGCTTCGGACAGGGGAGAAACACCATATATTTT.

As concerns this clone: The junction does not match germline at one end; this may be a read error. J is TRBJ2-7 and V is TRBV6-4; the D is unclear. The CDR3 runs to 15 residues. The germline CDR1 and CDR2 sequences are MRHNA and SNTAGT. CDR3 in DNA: TGTGCCAGCAGTGACAATACCTCCCTATCCTACGGGCAGTACTTC. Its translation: CASSDNTSLSYGQYF.

CDR3 sequence: CSVESAKKLFF. As DNA, the CDR3 is TGCAGCGTTGAGTCGGCGAAAAAACTGTTTTTT. The rearrangement joins TRBV29-1 to TRBJ1-4, with no clear D. The V end was cut by 3 bases, the J end by 9 bases, with 8 bases between. The length of the CDR3 is 11 residues. Germline V CDR1 and CDR2: SQVTM, ANQGSEA.

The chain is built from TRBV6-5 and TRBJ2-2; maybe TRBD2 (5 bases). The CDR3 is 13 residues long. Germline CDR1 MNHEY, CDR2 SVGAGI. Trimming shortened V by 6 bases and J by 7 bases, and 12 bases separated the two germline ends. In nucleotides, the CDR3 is TGTGCCAGCAGGTCACTAGGTAGCGGGGAGCTGTTTTTT. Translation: CASRSLGSGELFF.

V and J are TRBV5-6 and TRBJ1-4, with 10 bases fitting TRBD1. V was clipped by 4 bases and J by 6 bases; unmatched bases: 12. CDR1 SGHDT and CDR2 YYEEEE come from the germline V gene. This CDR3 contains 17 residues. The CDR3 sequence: CASSDTGTGDRDEKLFF. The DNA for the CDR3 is TGTGCCAGCAGCGACACCGGGACAGGGGATAGGGATGAAAAACTGTTTTTT. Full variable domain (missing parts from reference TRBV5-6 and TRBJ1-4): DAGVTQSPTHLIKTRGQQVTLRCSPKSGHDTVSWYQQALGQGPQFIFQYYEEEERQRGNFPDRFSGHQFPNYSSELNVNALLLGDSALYLCASSDTGTGDRDEKLFFGSGTQLSVL.

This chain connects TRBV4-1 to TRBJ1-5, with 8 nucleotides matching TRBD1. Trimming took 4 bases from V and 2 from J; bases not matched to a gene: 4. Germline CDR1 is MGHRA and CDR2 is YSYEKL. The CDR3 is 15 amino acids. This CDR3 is CASSPQGAGNQPQHF. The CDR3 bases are TGCGCCAGCAGCCCCCAGGGGGCCGGCAATCAGCCCCAGCATTTT.

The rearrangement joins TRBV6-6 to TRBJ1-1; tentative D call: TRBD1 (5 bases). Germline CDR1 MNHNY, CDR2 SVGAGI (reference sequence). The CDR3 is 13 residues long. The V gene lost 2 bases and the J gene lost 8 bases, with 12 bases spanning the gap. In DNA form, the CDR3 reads TGTGCCAGCAGTTACGGGGTCTCAGGGGAAGCTTTCTTT. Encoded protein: CASSYGVSGEAFF.

CDR3 in amino acids: CASSLVTSVTYNEQFF. CDR3 DNA: TGCGCCAGCAGCTTGGTCACTAGCGTTACTTACAATGAGCAGTTCTTC. This chain joins TRBV5-1 and TRBJ2-1; 7 positions match TRBD2. The germline V gene has CDR1 SGHRS and CDR2 YFSETQ. The CDR3 runs to 16 residues. Unmatched junction bases numbered 7, after V lost 0 bases and J lost 4 bases.

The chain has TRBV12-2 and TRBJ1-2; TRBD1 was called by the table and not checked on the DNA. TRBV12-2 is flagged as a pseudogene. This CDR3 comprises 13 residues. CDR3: CASRLAGPYGYTF. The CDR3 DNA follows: TGTGCAAGTCGCTTAGCGGGGCCTTATGGCTACACCTTC.

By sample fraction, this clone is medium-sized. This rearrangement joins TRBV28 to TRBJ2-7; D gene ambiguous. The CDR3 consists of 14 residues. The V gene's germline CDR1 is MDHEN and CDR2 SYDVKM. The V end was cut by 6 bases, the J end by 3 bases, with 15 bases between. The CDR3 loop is CASRYTLADYEQYF. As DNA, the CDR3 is TGTGCCAGCAGATACACCTTAGCAGACTACGAGCAGTACTTC.

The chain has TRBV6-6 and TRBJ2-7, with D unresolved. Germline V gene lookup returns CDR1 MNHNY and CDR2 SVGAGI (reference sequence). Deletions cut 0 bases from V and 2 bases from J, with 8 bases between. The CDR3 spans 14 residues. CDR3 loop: CASSYSGAAYEQYF. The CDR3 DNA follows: TGTGCCAGCAGTTACTCAGGCGCGGCCTACGAGCAGTACTTC.

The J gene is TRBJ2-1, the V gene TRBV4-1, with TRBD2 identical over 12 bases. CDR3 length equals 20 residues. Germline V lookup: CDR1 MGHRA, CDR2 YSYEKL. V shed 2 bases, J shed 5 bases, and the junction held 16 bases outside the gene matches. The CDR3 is CASSQQGLAGRLAPNNEQFF. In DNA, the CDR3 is TGCGCCAGCAGCCAACAGGGACTAGCGGGCCGTCTAGCCCCCAACAATGAGCAGTTCTTC.

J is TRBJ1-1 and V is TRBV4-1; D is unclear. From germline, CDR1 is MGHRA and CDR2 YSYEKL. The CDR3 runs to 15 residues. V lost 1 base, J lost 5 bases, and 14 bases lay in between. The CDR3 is CASSQGLPGATEAFF. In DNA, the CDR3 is TGCGCCAGCAGCCAAGGGCTCCCGGGAGCTACTGAAGCTTTCTTT.

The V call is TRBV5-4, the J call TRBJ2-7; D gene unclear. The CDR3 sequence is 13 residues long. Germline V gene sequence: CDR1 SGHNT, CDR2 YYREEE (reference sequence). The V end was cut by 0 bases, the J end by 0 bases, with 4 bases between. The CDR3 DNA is TGTGCCAGCAGCTTGGGGGCCTCCTACGAGCAGTACTTC. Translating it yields CASSLGASYEQYF.

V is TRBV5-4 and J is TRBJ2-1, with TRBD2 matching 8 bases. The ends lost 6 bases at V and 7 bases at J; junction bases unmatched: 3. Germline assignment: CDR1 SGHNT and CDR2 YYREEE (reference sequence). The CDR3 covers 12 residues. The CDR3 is CASMRGANEQFF. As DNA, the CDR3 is TGTGCCAGCATGCGGGGGGCGAATGAGCAGTTCTTC.